This passage covers 10 T cell receptor beta chains from one sample sequenced in a study of blood T cells in healthy people across ages. Primed by a sample-barcoded 5' primer and a J-beta primer mix, a second PCR proceeded for about 6 to 12 cycles. MiXCR, applied by TCRdb to the 5' RACE reads, yields one record per CDR3 protein. Of around 900,000 distinct CDR3 sequences listed, more than 25% are singletons. The specimen sequenced was blood. The source of these receptors is a woman older than 75 in good health.

The V and J genes are TRBV4-3 and TRBJ2-3; 9 bases fit TRBD1. Germline V lookup: CDR1 LGHNA, CDR2 YSLEER. The CDR3 length is 20 residues. Germline trimming cut 4 bases from V and 1 base from J; bases unmatched to any gene: 18. The CDR3 nucleotides read TGCGCCAGCAGCCCCAGAGTCGCACAGGGGGCCCATGGTCGCACAGATACGCAGTATTTT. Protein: CASSPRVAQGAHGRTDTQYF.

This clonotype has ten or more counts. V usage is TRBV20-1 and J usage is TRBJ2-1; D gene unclear. Trimming left V 4 bases short and J 5 bases short, with 15 bases between. CDR3 length equals 14 residues. CDR1 and CDR2 from the germline V gene are DFQATT and SNEGSKA (reference sequence). CDR3 amino acids: CSAKRDPGDNEQFF. The CDR3 nucleotides read TGCAGTGCTAAGCGCGATCCCGGAGACAATGAGCAGTTCTTC.

The chain carries TRBV5-6 and TRBJ2-5; D is ambiguous. The germline V gene has CDR1 SGHDT and CDR2 YYEEEE. This CDR3 has 14 amino acids. The V gene lost 1 base and the J gene lost 0 bases, with 7 bases spanning the gap. The CDR3 DNA sequence: TGTGCCAGCAGCTTGCCTCTAGACCAAGAGACCCAGTACTTC. Its protein product is CASSLPLDQETQYF.

Comment on this clonotype: A read error may be the cause here, since a much bigger clone is one base away. This rearrangement joins TRBV7-2 to TRBJ2-7, with D perhaps given as TRBD1 or TRBD2 (5 bases each). CDR1 is SGHTA, CDR2 FQGNSA, per germline. CDR3 size: 15 residues. The CDR3 is CASSRGAASSYGQYF. The CDR3 nucleotides are TGTGCCAGCAGCCGAGGGGCGGCGAGCTCCTACGGGCAGTACTTC.

This clonotype was recorded many times. CDR3 DNA sequence: TGTGCCAGCAGCTCAAATCCGGGCCAACAAGATACGCAGTATTTT. Its protein is CASSSNPGQQDTQYF. The genes are TRBV7-2 and TRBJ2-3, with D uncertain. CDR1 is SGHTA and CDR2 is FQGNSA in the germline V gene. The length of the CDR3 is 15 residues. The V and J ends lost 4 bases and 5 bases respectively, with 16 bases between them.

This clonotype was recorded many times. This sequence joins TRBV7-2 and TRBJ2-3; 8 bases match TRBD2. This CDR3 spans 18 amino acids. The J segment lost 6 bases and the V segment lost 4 bases, leaving 18 bases of the junction unmatched. Germline V lookup: CDR1 SGHTA, CDR2 FQGNSA. CDR3 loop: CASSSRGAGDLLKDTQYF. In DNA, the CDR3 is TGTGCCAGCAGCTCCAGGGGAGCGGGGGACCTACTTAAGGATACGCAGTATTTT.

A remark on this clonotype: A clone one base away is much larger, so this may be a read error. The chain recombines TRBV12-3 or TRBV12-4 with TRBJ2-7; 7 bases agree with TRBD1. J was trimmed by 3 bases and V by 4 bases; bases with no gene match: 6. CDR3 length equals 14 residues. CDR3 sequence: CASSWGRGNYEQYF. CDR3 bases: TGTGCCAGCAGTTGGGGCAGGGGGAACTACGAGCAGTACTTC.

In its sample, this clonotype was seen many times. Being one base from a much bigger clone, this may be a read error. V and J are TRBV11-2 and TRBJ2-3; D is undetermined. This CDR3 is built from 15 residues. Germline assignment: CDR1 SGHAT and CDR2 FQNNGV. V lost 0 bases, J lost 3 bases, and 10 bases lay in between. The CDR3 loop reads CASSLEMGSTDTQYF. The DNA for the CDR3 is TGTGCCAGCAGCTTAGAGATGGGTAGTACAGATACGCAGTATTTT.

The CDR3 reads CASTLSQGPQGGYTF. The CDR3 bases are TGCGCCAGCACCCTTTCCCAGGGCCCTCAGGGGGGCTACACCTTC. The chain employs TRBV5-1 and TRBJ1-2, with D possibly being TRBD1 (6 bases). The CDR3 consists of 15 residues. CDR1 is SGHRS, CDR2 YFSETQ, per germline. The germline V and J ends were trimmed by 6 bases and 8 bases, with 23 bases remaining between them.

The chain recombines TRBV24-1 with TRBJ2-2; possibly TRBD1 or TRBD2 for D (5 bases each). Looked up from germline, CDR1 is KGHDR and CDR2 is SFDVKD. CDR3 size: 14 residues. V lost 7 bases, J lost 4 bases, and 12 bases lay in between. Here the CDR3 DNA reads TGTGCCACCAGCCGGGACGGTCTCACCGGGGAGCTGTTTTTT. It yields the protein CATSRDGLTGELFF.